This T cell receptor beta chain derives from a study of CD8+ T cells in alopecia areata. Background on the study: Oral tofacitinib, 5 to 10 mg twice daily, was given in an open-label trial. Overall study findings and caveats: Lesional scalp, especially alopecia totalis/universalis, showed higher clonality than normal scalp.

Specimens obtained from alopecia areata patients comprised lesional scalp punch biopsies and peripheral blood. The CDR3 runs 15 residues. In germline, CDR1 is MDHEN, CDR2 SYDVKM. With 5 bases removed from V and 1 base from J, the gap between germline ends came to 13 bases. Extracted RNA was reverse transcribed into cDNA, the sequencing template. Only in-frame clones appear in the TCRdb table, and some are missing; sequencing was by immunoSEQ multiplex PCR. Among 80,000 to 100,000 clones listed, 41% were seen once. This clone was counted between two and nine times. Its antigen remains unidentified. The sequenced material came from CD4+ T cells sorted from blood. The sequence derives from a human donor with alopecia areata. The chain recombines TRBV28 with TRBJ2-3; no definite D call. The CDR3 spells CASSEHGVGTDTQYF. The CDR3 nucleotides read TGTGCCAGCAGTGAACATGGAGTTGGCACAGATACGCAGTATTTT.